The rows below give T cell receptor beta chains drawn from one sample of a study of T cell responses to AZD1222 COVID-19 vaccine. Clones were read by immunoSEQ multiplex PCR, and TCRdb kept only the in-frame ones, dropping some. The sample contains about 110,000 clones, approximately 90% of which appear only once. The sequences come from peripheral blood, collected on day 0 of AZD1222 vaccination. The receptors were sampled from an adult in good health. Each CDR3 is given with its conserved first and last residue. A D gene is named only where the DNA matches it firmly. For some rows the clone size is stated as once, few or many, or as a class when expanded; others skip it.

j_call v_call clone_size d_call cdr3_aa cdr3_nt
TRBJ1-1 TRBV28 . . CASFPRPFMNTEAFF TGTGCCAGTTTCCCACGTCCCTTTATGAACACTGAAGCTTTCTTT
TRBJ2-5 TRBV5-1 . . CASEEQGGQETQYF TGCGCCAGCGAAGAACAGGGAGGCCAAGAGACCCAGTACTTC
TRBJ2-5 TRBV5-4 . TRBD1 CASSHGQGAQETQYF TGTGCCAGCAGCCATGGACAGGGGGCTCAAGAGACCCAGTACTTC
TRBJ2-5 TRBV7-2 . . CASSLSRGGETQYF TGTGCCAGCAGCTTGAGTAGGGGGGGGGAGACCCAGTACTTC
TRBJ2-5 TRBV5-8 . TRBD2 CASSSLAGAGGETQYF TGTGCCAGCAGCTCCCTAGCGGGAGCAGGGGGAGAGACCCAGTACTTC
TRBJ2-1 TRBV5-5 . TRBD2 CASSPRGRAAGGPYNEQFF TGTGCCAGCAGCCCACGGGGCAGGGCGGCGGGAGGCCCCTACAATGAGCAGTTCTTC
TRBJ1-1 TRBV18 . TRBD1 CASSPPGQGANTEAFF TGTGCCAGCTCACCACCAGGACAGGGGGCCAACACTGAAGCTTTCTTT
TRBJ2-1 TRBV18 . . CASSPGHSGQNEQFF TGTGCCAGCTCACCGGGACACTCGGGTCAAAATGAGCAGTTCTTC
TRBJ2-7 TRBV4-3 . . CASSQDRGFTYEQYF TGCGCCAGCAGCCAAGATAGGGGGTTTACCTACGAGCAGTACTTC
TRBJ2-7 TRBV7-9 . . CASSLVEPLGEQYF TGTGCCAGCAGCTTAGTTGAACCACTTGGCGAGCAGTACTTC
TRBJ1-1 TRBV18 . . CASSPLVGLLNTEAFF TGTGCCAGCTCACCCCTGGTGGGGCTATTGAACACTGAAGCTTTCTTT
TRBJ2-2 TRBV7-8 . TRBD2 CASRSLSGNSGELFF TGTGCCAGCAGGTCTCTAAGCGGGAATTCCGGGGAGCTGTTTTTT
TRBJ1-4 TRBV6-5 . . CASSLAGTNEKLFF TGTGCCAGCTCATTGGCCGGAACTAATGAAAAACTGTTTTTT
TRBJ1-2 TRBV5-6 . TRBD1 CASSFQGAIYGYTF TGTGCCAGCAGCTTCCAGGGGGCAATTTATGGCTACACCTTC
TRBJ2-5 TRBV4-1 . TRBD2 CASSQEKELAGAETQYF TGCGCCAGCAGCCAAGAAAAGGAACTAGCGGGGGCAGAGACCCAGTACTTC
TRBJ2-2 TRBV5-4 once TRBD2 CASSSGLAGPTGELFF TGTGCCAGCAGCTCGGGACTAGCGGGGCCCACCGGGGAGCTGTTTTTT
TRBJ2-5 TRBV19 . . CASSIPGEETQYF TGTGCCAGTAGTATCCCAGGGGAAGAGACCCAGTACTTC
TRBJ1-2 TRBV19 . . CASSISRLNYGYTF TGTGCCAGTAGTATCAGCAGGCTCAACTATGGCTACACCTTC
TRBJ1-5 TRBV27 . . CASSSRGWNQPQHF TGTGCCAGCAGTTCCAGGGGATGGAATCAGCCCCAGCATTTT
TRBJ2-7 TRBV20-1 . . CSAPRGYEQYF TGCAGTGCCCCCCGGGGTTACGAGCAGTACTTC
TRBJ2-7 TRBV7-9 . . CASSRQAQVEQQYF TGTGCCAGCAGCCGACAGGCCCAGGTAGAACAGCAGTACTTC
TRBJ1-2 TRBV7-2 . . CASSLVRGTYYGYTF TGTGCCAGCAGCTTAGTTAGGGGCACGTACTATGGCTACACCTTC
TRBJ1-1 TRBV7-2 . . CASSHYSRGATEAFF TGTGCCAGCAGCCACTACTCCAGGGGAGCTACTGAAGCTTTCTTT
TRBJ2-2 TRBV13 once . CASSTTGFANTGELFF TGTGCCAGCAGCACAACAGGGTTCGCGAACACCGGGGAGCTGTTTTTT
TRBJ1-2 TRBV12-3/TRBV12-4 . . CASSLVFYGYTF TGTGCCAGCAGTTTGGTCTTTTATGGCTACACCTTC
TRBJ1-1 TRBV5-4 . . CASSSSTVNTEAFF TGTGCCAGCAGCTCCTCCACAGTGAACACTGAAGCTTTCTTT
TRBJ2-7 TRBV5-4 . TRBD1 CASSPDRVYEQYF TGTGCCAGCAGCCCCGACAGGGTCTACGAGCAGTACTTC
TRBJ1-1 TRBV28 . TRBD1 CASSPGQGRTEAFF TGTGCCAGCAGTCCAGGACAGGGGCGGACTGAAGCTTTCTTT
TRBJ2-5 TRBV7-2 . . CASRGLAGQETQYF TGTGCCAGCAGAGGGCTGGCGGGTCAAGAGACCCAGTACTTC
TRBJ2-4 TRBV5-1 . . CASSLEAGSNIQYF TGCGCCAGCAGCCTGGAGGCAGGGTCGAACATTCAGTACTTC
TRBJ2-1 TRBV18 few TRBD2 CASSPPRLAGGRNEQFF TGTGCCAGCTCACCACCGAGGCTAGCGGGGGGGAGGAATGAGCAGTTCTTC
TRBJ2-7 TRBV2 . . CASSEGSGDEQYF TGTGCCAGCAGTGAAGGTTCCGGAGACGAGCAGTACTTC
TRBJ1-1 TRBV5-1 . . CASSLGAGRNTEAFF TGCGCCAGCAGCTTGGGCGCCGGGAGGAACACTGAAGCTTTCTTT
TRBJ1-1 TRBV21-1 . . CASSDREFDEAFF TGTGCCAGCAGTGACAGGGAATTCGATGAAGCTTTCTTT
TRBJ1-4 TRBV5-6 . TRBD1 CASSPTGAYNEKLFF TGTGCCAGCAGCCCGACAGGGGCTTACAATGAAAAACTGTTTTTT
TRBJ2-1 TRBV2 few . CAGSGLDGDEQFF TGTGCCGGCTCGGGACTTGATGGCGATGAGCAGTTCTTC
TRBJ1-1 TRBV30 . . CAWSQEQTLEAFF TGTGCCTGGAGTCAGGAACAGACGCTTGAAGCTTTCTTT
TRBJ1-2 TRBV2 few TRBD1 CASRDGTGGAGYGYTF TGTGCCAGCAGGGACGGGACAGGGGGCGCCGGGTATGGCTACACCTTC
TRBJ2-5 TRBV7-9 . . CASSLAGGQHYQETQYF TGTGCCAGCAGCTTAGCGGGGGGACAGCACTACCAAGAGACCCAGTACTTC
TRBJ1-1 TRBV6-2/TRBV6-3 . . CASSYRGDLVNTEAFF TGTGCCAGCAGTTACCGGGGGGACTTAGTGAACACTGAAGCTTTCTTT